This TCR beta chain was sequenced for a study of cytomegalovirus exposure and HLA in healthy donors. PCR used 60 Vbeta primers and 13 Jbeta primers. Profiled with immunoSEQ multiplex PCR; TCRdb holds only in-frame clones, not every one. The sample carries some 130,000 clones, around 77% recorded once. The CDR3 loop spans 15 amino acids. Germline loops: CDR1 MGHDK, CDR2 SYGVNS. With 4 bases clipped from V and 6 bases from J, the junction kept 6 bases outside the gene matches. The source of this sequence is a man aged 30 to 39 in good health. The material sequenced was PBMCs. The V call is TRBV25-1, the J call TRBJ1-5; 10 positions agree with TRBD1. CDR3 residues: CASSGDRGGGQPQHF. DNA of the CDR3: TGTGCCAGCAGTGGGGACAGGGGAGGCGGTCAGCCCCAGCATTTT.